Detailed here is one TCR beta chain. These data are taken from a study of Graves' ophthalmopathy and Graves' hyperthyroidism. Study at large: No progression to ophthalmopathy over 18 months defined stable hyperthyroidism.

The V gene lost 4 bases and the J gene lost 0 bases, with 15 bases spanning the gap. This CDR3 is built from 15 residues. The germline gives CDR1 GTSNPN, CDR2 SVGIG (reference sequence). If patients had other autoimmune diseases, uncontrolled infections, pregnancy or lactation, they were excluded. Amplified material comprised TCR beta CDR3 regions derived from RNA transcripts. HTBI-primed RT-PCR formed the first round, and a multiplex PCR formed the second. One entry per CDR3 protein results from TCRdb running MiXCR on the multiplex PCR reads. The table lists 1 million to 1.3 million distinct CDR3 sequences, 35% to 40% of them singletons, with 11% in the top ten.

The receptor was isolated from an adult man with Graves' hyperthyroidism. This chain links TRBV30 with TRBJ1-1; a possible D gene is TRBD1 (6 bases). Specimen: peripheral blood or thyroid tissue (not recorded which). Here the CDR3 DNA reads TGTGCCTGGATGAGGGGGGGATTAATGAACACTGAAGCTTTCTTT. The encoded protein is CAWMRGGLMNTEAFF.